The 23 T cell receptor beta chains reported below all come from one sample, sequenced in a study of T cells in Graves' hyperthyroidism and ophthalmopathy. Amplification yielded TCR beta CDR3 regions, with RNA transcripts as the source. RT-PCR in the first round (using the HTBI primer set) targeted the TCR CDR3. Via MiXCR, TCRdb re-called the multiplex PCR reads, giving one row per CDR3 protein. The table has over 300,000 distinct CDR3 sequences, about 15% seen once; the top ten hold more than 9.5%. Sequences were obtained from blood. The receptors stem from an older woman with Graves' hyperthyroidism.

This clonotype was counted ten times or more. The CDR3 here is CASTLDGQGATDTQYF. CDR3 nucleotide sequence: TGTGCCAGCACCCTAGACGGACAGGGGGCTACAGATACGCAGTATTTT. V is TRBV12-3 or TRBV12-4 and J is TRBJ2-3; 11 bases agree with TRBD1. The CDR3 length is 16 residues. V lost 7 bases and J lost 3; bases outside the gene matches: 9.

Ten or more counts support this clonotype. V gene TRBV18 combines with J gene TRBJ1-1; 10 positions agree with TRBD1. This CDR3 has 15 amino acids. The germline gives CDR1 KGHSH, CDR2 LQKENI. V dropped 6 bases and J dropped 1; count of bases not matched to a gene: 5. Here the CDR3 reads CASSPGQGTNTEAFF. The DNA of the CDR3 is TGTGCCAGCTCCCCGGGACAGGGGACGAACACTGAAGCTTTCTTT.

This clonotype was counted ten times or more. The chain couples TRBV7-9 to TRBJ2-1, with TRBD1 matching 7 bases. The CDR3 runs 12 residues. The trim removed 5 bases at V and 8 bases at J, leaving 3 bases unmatched. Germline values: CDR1 SEHNR, CDR2 FQNEAQ (reference sequence). The CDR3 protein is CASSRDRDEQFF. Written as DNA, the CDR3 is TGTGCCAGCAGCCGAGACAGGGATGAGCAGTTCTTC.

This clonotype has at least ten counts. The chain joins TRBV12-3 or TRBV12-4 to TRBJ1-1; weak D call: TRBD1 (5 bases). V was pared by 4 bases and J by 1 base, with 13 bases between. CDR3 length equals 15 residues. The CDR3 loop reads CASSSGLLRNTEAFF. The DNA of the CDR3 is TGTGCCAGCAGTTCGGGACTACTAAGGAACACTGAAGCTTTCTTT.

The chain joins TRBV7-9 to TRBJ1-6, with unresolved D. Germline loops: CDR1 SEHNR, CDR2 FQNEAQ (reference sequence). This CDR3 comprises 16 residues. Deletions cut 5 bases from V and 0 bases from J, with 11 bases between. The CDR3 is CASSPGESSYNSPLHF. In DNA form, the CDR3 reads TGTGCCAGCAGCCCCGGGGAGAGCTCCTATAATTCACCCCTCCACTTT.

In this sample, this clonotype turned up many times. This chain links TRBV20-1 with TRBJ2-7; 14 bases are a match to TRBD2. Looked up from germline, CDR1 is DFQATT and CDR2 is SNEGSKA (reference sequence). J lost 3 bases, V lost 4 bases, and 2 bases had no gene match. The CDR3 length is 14 residues. Written as DNA, the CDR3 is TGCAGTGCTAAAGGGACTAGCGGGAGCTACGAGCAGTACTTC. Translated: CSAKGTSGSYEQYF.

This chain uses TRBV12-3 or TRBV12-4 with TRBJ2-1, with 9 nucleotides matching TRBD2. This CDR3 spans 15 amino acids. V shed 4 bases, J shed 7 bases, and the junction held 8 bases outside the gene matches. The CDR3 here is CASSSPGTSWNEQFF. The CDR3 bases are TGTGCCAGCAGTTCCCCGGGGACTAGCTGGAATGAGCAGTTCTTC.

The table lists this clonotype with many counts. The chain carries TRBV12-3 or TRBV12-4 and TRBJ1-2, with D possibly matching TRBD1 (5 bases). The CDR3 has 15 amino acids. V was trimmed by 5 bases and J by 0 bases, leaving 13 bases between them. The CDR3 DNA sequence: TGTGCCAGCAGTCAGACAGATTCAACTAACTATGGCTACACCTTC. Translated, it gives CASSQTDSTNYGYTF.

This clonotype was found a few times. Without the conserved terminal phenylalanine or tryptophan, this CDR3 likely stems from a read error. The chain carries TRBV4-1 and TRBJ2-7, with 10 bases identical to TRBD2. This CDR3 comprises 16 residues. Per germline, CDR1 MGHRA and CDR2 YSYEKL. Trimming removed 1 base from V and 0 bases from J; junction bases left unmatched: 3. In nucleotides, the CDR3 is TGCGCCAGCAGCCAAGGTACTAGCGGGACCTCCTACGAGCAGTACCTC. Its translation: CASSQGTSGTSYEQYL.

Ten or more counts support this clonotype. The chain combines TRBV2 with TRBJ1-2, with D unresolved. The germline CDR1 and CDR2 sequences are SNHLY and FYNNEI. The length of the CDR3 is 14 residues. V lost 8 bases to trimming and J lost 3 bases, with 16 bases between them. In DNA form, the CDR3 reads TGTGCCAGCTCTCGGGGAGGGCCGTACTATGGCTACACCTTC. The encoded protein is CASSRGGPYYGYTF.

This clonotype was detected many times. The rearrangement links TRBV2 to TRBJ2-1; TRBD2 agrees at 8 bases. The germline CDR1 and CDR2 sequences are SNHLY and FYNNEI. CDR3 length: 14 amino acids. V lost 6 bases and J lost 10; bases outside the gene matches: 11. The CDR3 is CASRSGGLAGEQFF. CDR3 DNA sequence: TGTGCCAGCAGGTCGGGTGGACTAGCCGGGGAGCAGTTCTTC.

In its sample, this clonotype was seen many times. The chain carries TRBV12-3 or TRBV12-4 and TRBJ1-1; D not resolved. This CDR3 has 13 amino acids. Trimming cost V 5 bases and J 11 bases, with 18 bases left between them. The DNA for the CDR3 is TGTGCCAGCAGTCCCGATTACCGTCCTGGGGCTTTCTTT. Protein sequence: CASSPDYRPGAFF.

This clonotype was seen many times. This CDR3 reads CASSLVRGGYEQYF. CDR3 in DNA: TGTGCCAGCAGTTTGGTCAGGGGGGGCTACGAGCAGTACTTC. The V gene is TRBV12-3 or TRBV12-4, the J gene TRBJ2-7; D may correspond to TRBD1 or TRBD2 (7 bases each). CDR3 size: 14 residues. Trimming left V 3 bases short and J 3 bases short, with 12 bases between.

The gene calls are TRBV6-2 or TRBV6-3 and TRBJ2-7, with 8 bases aligning to TRBD2. Germline V CDR1 and CDR2: MNHEY, SVGEGT. The CDR3 is made up of 15 amino acids. The J segment lost 1 base and the V segment lost 5 bases, leaving 7 bases of the junction unmatched. The CDR3 region has the DNA TGTGCCAGCAGTGACCCAGCGGGAGTTTCCTACGAGCAGTACTTC. Its protein product is CASSDPAGVSYEQYF.

The chain links TRBV10-3 to TRBJ2-3, with TRBD2 identical over 7 bases. Germline V lookup: CDR1 ENHRY, CDR2 SYGVKD. CDR3 length: 14 amino acids. Trimming removed 7 bases from V and 0 bases from J; junction bases left unmatched: 4. CDR3 protein: CAINAGLSTDTQYF. CDR3 sequence (DNA): TGTGCCATCAACGCGGGACTAAGCACAGATACGCAGTATTTT.

This clonotype showed up many times. A junction end diverges from the germline sequence, so it may reflect a read error. The chain employs TRBV12-3 or TRBV12-4 and TRBJ2-3; no clear D. The CDR3 contains 15 residues. In DNA form, the CDR3 reads TGTGCCAGCAGTTTCTTCCAATCCCCCACAGATACGCGGTATTTT. Protein sequence: CASSFFQSPTDTRYF.

This clonotype was detected only a few times. The V gene is TRBV19, the J gene TRBJ2-6; no definite D call. Germline loops: CDR1 LNHDA, CDR2 SQIVND (reference sequence). V was trimmed by 3 bases and J by 4 bases, leaving 10 bases between them. The CDR3 sequence is 15 residues long. This CDR3 is CASSIWGTGANVLTF. The CDR3 DNA is TGTGCCAGTAGTATCTGGGGAACAGGGGCCAACGTCCTGACTTTC.

For this clonotype: This may be a read error: a much more frequent sequence differs by one nucleotide. The gene calls are TRBV29-1 and TRBJ2-1; D not certain. Germline assignment: CDR1 SQVTM and CDR2 ANQGSEA. With 6 bases removed from V and 8 bases from J, the gap between germline ends came to 11 bases. The CDR3 is 11 amino acids. The CDR3 protein is CSVLLGYEQFF. DNA for the CDR3: TGCAGCGTCTTACTGGGGTATGAGCAGTTCTTC.

Notes on this clonotype: A much larger clone differs by one base, so this may be a read error. CDR3: CATSEGDVGSGNTIYF. CDR3 DNA sequence: TGTGCCACCAGTGAGGGGGACGTCGGCTCTGGAAACACCATATATTTT. The V and J genes are TRBV24-1 and TRBJ1-3, with a weak D call TRBD1 (5 bases). CDR1 is KGHDR, CDR2 SFDVKD, per germline. This CDR3 is built from 16 residues. V was pared by 4 bases and J by 0 bases, with 12 bases between.

This clonotype has only a few counts. The chain employs TRBV30 and TRBJ1-3; D unresolved. V was clipped by 2 bases and J by 0 bases, with 8 bases between them. The CDR3 consists of 14 residues. CDR1 GTSNPN and CDR2 SVGIG come from the germline V gene (reference sequence). The CDR3 loop is CAWSRTASGNTIYF. Written as DNA, the CDR3 is TGTGCCTGGAGTCGGACCGCCTCTGGAAACACCATATATTTT.

This clonotype was counted ten times or more. The rearrangement links TRBV2 to TRBJ2-7; D gene ambiguous. Between the trimmed V and J ends, which lost 3 bases and 7 bases, there was a span of 13 bases. The CDR3 spans 13 residues. CDR1 is SNHLY and CDR2 is FYNNEI in the germline V gene. CDR3 residues: CASSERSLREQYF. For the CDR3, the DNA is TGTGCCAGCAGTGAGAGGTCCCTACGGGAGCAGTACTTC.

At least ten counts were recorded for this clonotype. The chain couples TRBV6-2 or TRBV6-3 to TRBJ1-2; 7 bases map to TRBD1. Germline CDR1 MNHEY, CDR2 SVGEGT. The CDR3 is 16 amino acids. V dropped 7 bases and J dropped 4; count of bases not matched to a gene: 15. Written as DNA, the CDR3 is TGTGCCAGCACCGACTTCCGGGACAGATTGACCTATGGCTACACCTTC. Its translation: CASTDFRDRLTYGYTF.

Many counts were recorded for this clonotype. The chain has TRBV12-3 or TRBV12-4 and TRBJ2-3; TRBD1 aligns across 7 bases. The CDR3 covers 16 residues. The ends lost 7 bases at V and 3 bases at J; junction bases unmatched: 13. The CDR3 DNA sequence: TGTGCCAGCACCAGAGGTGGCAGGGGGTTGACAGATACGCAGTATTTT. Translated: CASTRGGRGLTDTQYF.